Sequencing of this T cell receptor beta chain was carried out in a study of blood T cell repertoires in COVID-19. Authors' analysis steps: Reference gene primer amplification in the assay estimated nucleated cell counts. The repertoire was sequenced with immunoSEQ multiplex PCR; TCRdb's copy has only in-frame clones and lacks some. D and trimming were read from the DNA, whereas the V and J calls and clone size are those reported in that table. Of roughly 440,000 clones in the sample, more than 70% were seen once. The receptor was isolated from a woman in her 50s with COVID-19, enrolled during active disease. Sample: peripheral blood.

As DNA, the CDR3 is TGTGCCAGCCCTATGCCGAGACAGAGAAATCAGCCCCAGCATTTT. It translates to CASPMPRQRNQPQHF. The chain links TRBV3-1 (or the pseudogene TRBV3-2) to TRBJ1-5; TRBD1 is a possible D gene (5 bases). CDR1 LGHDT and CDR2 YNNKEL come from the germline V gene (reference sequence). V shed 8 bases and J shed 4 bases, with 18 bases lying between them. The CDR3 covers 15 residues.